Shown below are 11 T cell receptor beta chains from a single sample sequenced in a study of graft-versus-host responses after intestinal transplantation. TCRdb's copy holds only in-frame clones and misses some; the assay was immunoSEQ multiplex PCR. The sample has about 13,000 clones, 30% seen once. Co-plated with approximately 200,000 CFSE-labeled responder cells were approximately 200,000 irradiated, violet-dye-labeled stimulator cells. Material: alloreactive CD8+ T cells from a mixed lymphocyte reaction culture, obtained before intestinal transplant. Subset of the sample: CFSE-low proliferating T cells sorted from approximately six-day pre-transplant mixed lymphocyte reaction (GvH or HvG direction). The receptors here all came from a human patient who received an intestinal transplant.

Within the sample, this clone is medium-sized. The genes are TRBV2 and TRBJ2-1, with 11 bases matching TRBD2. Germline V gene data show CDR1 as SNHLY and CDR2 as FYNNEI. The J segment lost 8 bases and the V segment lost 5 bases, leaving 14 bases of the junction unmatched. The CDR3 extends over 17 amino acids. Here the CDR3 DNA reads TGTGCCAGCAGTCCAACCCTTAGCGGGAGGGCCAGCGATGAGCAGTTCTTC. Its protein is CASSPTLSGRASDEQFF.

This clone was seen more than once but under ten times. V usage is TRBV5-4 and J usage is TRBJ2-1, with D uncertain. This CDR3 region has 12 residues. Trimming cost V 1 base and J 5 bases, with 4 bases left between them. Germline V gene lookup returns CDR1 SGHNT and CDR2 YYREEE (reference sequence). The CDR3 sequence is CASSLWDNEQFF. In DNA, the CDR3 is TGTGCCAGCAGCTTGTGGGACAATGAGCAGTTCTTC.

The CDR3 DNA is TGTGCCAGCCGTTGGGGACCACATCCCACTGAAGCTTTCTTT. It is translated as CASRWGPHPTEAFF. The gene calls are TRBV6-6 and TRBJ1-1; D may be TRBD1 (5 bases). There are 14 residues in the CDR3. Germline values: CDR1 MNHNY, CDR2 SVGAGI (reference sequence). Trimming cost V 8 bases and J 4 bases, with 17 bases left between them.

This CDR3 reads CASSAGGPNTEAFF. In nucleotides, the CDR3 is TGCGCCAGCTCGGCGGGGGGACCGAACACTGAAGCTTTCTTT. The chain couples TRBV10-2 to TRBJ1-1, with TRBD1 as a possible D gene (5 bases). The ends were cut back, 8 bases at V and 1 base at J, with 14 bases in the middle. From germline, CDR1 is WSHSY and CDR2 SAAADI. The CDR3 has 14 residues.

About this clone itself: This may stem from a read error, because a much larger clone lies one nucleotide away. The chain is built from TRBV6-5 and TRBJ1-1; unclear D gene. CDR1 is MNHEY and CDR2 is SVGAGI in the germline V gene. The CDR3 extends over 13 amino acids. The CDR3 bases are TGTGCCAGCGGTTACTCGGGGAACAGCGAAGCTTTCTTT. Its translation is CASGYSGNSEAFF.

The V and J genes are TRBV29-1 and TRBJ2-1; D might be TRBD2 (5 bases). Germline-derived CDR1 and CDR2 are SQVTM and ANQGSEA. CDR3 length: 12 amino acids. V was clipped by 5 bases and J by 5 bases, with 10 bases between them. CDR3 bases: TGCAGCGTTCACGGGGTCGACAATGAGCAGTTCTTC. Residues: CSVHGVDNEQFF.

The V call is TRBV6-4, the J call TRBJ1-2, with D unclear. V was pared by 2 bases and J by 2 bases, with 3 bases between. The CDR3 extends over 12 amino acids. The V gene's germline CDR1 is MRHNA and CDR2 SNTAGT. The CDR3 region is CASSDGNYGYTF. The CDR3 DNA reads TGTGCCAGCAGTGACGGCAACTATGGCTACACCTTC.

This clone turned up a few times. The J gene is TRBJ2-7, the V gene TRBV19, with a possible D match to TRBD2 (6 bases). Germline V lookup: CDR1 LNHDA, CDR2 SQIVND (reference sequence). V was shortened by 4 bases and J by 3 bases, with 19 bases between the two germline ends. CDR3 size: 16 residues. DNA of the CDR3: TGTGCCAGTAGTAATTGGAGGGGCTATCGGATCTACGAGCAGTACTTC. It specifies CASSNWRGYRIYEQYF.

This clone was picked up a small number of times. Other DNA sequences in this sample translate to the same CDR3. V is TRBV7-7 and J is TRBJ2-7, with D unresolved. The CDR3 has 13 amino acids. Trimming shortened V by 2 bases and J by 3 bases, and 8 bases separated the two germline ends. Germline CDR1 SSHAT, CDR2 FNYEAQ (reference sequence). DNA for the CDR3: TGTGCCAGCAGCTTATCCCCCCTCTACGAGCAGTACTTC. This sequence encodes CASSLSPLYEQYF. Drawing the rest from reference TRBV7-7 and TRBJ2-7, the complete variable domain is GAGVSQSPRYKVTKRGQDVTLRCDPISSHATLYWYQQALGQGPEFLTYFNYEAQPDKSGLPSDRFSAERPEGSISTLTIQRTEQRDSAMYRCASSLSPLYEQYFGPGTRLTVT.

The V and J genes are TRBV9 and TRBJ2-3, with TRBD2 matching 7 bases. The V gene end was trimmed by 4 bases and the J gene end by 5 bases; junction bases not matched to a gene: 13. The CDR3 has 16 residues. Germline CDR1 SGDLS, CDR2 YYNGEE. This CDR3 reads CASSPLRTSSIDTQYF. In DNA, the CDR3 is TGTGCCAGCAGCCCCCTCCGGACTAGTTCTATAGATACGCAGTATTTT.

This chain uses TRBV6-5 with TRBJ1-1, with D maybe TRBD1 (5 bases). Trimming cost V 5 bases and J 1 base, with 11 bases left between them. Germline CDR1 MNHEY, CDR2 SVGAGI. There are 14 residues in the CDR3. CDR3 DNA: TGTGCCAGCAGTCACAGGAGGGCGAACACTGAAGCTTTCTTT. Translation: CASSHRRANTEAFF.